This entry lists 9 T cell receptor beta chains sequenced from one sample in a study of blood T cell repertoires in COVID-19. TCRdb keeps only in-frame clones here, not all; method: immunoSEQ multiplex PCR. This sample has 250,000 or so clones; roughly 90% occur once, and the top ten carry approximately 2.9%. What was sequenced was PBMCs or T cells enriched from blood (not recorded which). Receptors were obtained from a man aged 35 to 55 who had been exposed to COVID-19.

This chain links TRBV5-1 with TRBJ1-2; D uncertain. The CDR3 runs 13 residues. Trimming took off 0 bases at V and 5 bases at J, with 8 bases between the two ends. Germline V gene data show CDR1 as SGHRS and CDR2 as YFSETQ. The CDR3 DNA is TGCGCCAGCAGCTTGGGCGGAGGGTATGGCTACACCTTC. It yields the protein CASSLGGGYGYTF.

The V call is TRBV7-8, the J call TRBJ1-1; TRBD1 matches 9 bases. This CDR3 has 14 amino acids. Trimming cost V 5 bases and J 5 bases; bases outside gene matches: 6. Germline values: CDR1 SGHVS, CDR2 FQNEAQ. The CDR3 sequence: CASSIQTGGTEAFF. The CDR3 DNA is TGTGCCAGCAGCATCCAGACAGGGGGGACTGAAGCTTTCTTT.

This clone was recorded only once. CDR3 nucleotide sequence: TGTGCCAGTATCGACAGGGCGAATGGCTACACCTTC. This encodes CASIDRANGYTF. The chain recombines TRBV19 with TRBJ1-2, with TRBD1 matching 7 bases. Germline V gene lookup returns CDR1 LNHDA and CDR2 SQIVND (reference sequence). V gave up 7 bases and J gave up 6 bases; unmatched junction bases: 5. There are 12 residues in the CDR3. Together with reference TRBV19 and TRBJ1-2, the CDR3 gives the full variable domain: DGGITQSPKYLFRKEGQNVTLSCEQNLNHDAMYWYRQDPGQGLRLIYYSQIVNDFQKGDIAEGYSVSREKKESFPLTVTSAQKNPTAFYLCASIDRANGYTFGSGTRLTVV.

The chain has TRBV14 and TRBJ2-2, with unresolved D. Trimming left V 0 bases short and J 7 bases short, with 15 bases between. CDR1 SGHDN and CDR2 FVKESK come from the germline V gene. This CDR3 has 16 residues. CDR3: CASSQDIPWPFGELFF. CDR3 nucleotides: TGTGCCAGCAGCCAAGATATTCCTTGGCCATTCGGGGAGCTGTTTTTT.

CDR3 sequence reads: CASSQDRRRSSDTQYF. CDR3 nucleotides: TGTGCCAGCAGCCAAGATCGGCGGAGGTCAAGCGATACGCAGTATTTT. The J gene is TRBJ2-3, the V gene TRBV14; possible D gene TRBD2, 5 bases. Trimming took 0 bases from V and 6 from J, leaving 16 bases between them. The germline gives CDR1 SGHDN, CDR2 FVKESK. CDR3 length: 16 residues.

CDR3 sequence reads: CASILGWQNTGELFF. As DNA, the CDR3 is TGTGCCAGCATCCTGGGCTGGCAGAACACCGGGGAGCTGTTTTTT. The chain combines TRBV6-5 with TRBJ2-2; unclear D gene. Between the trimmed V and J ends, which lost 7 bases and 1 base, there was a span of 13 bases. Germline CDR1 and CDR2: MNHEY and SVGAGI. The CDR3 consists of 15 residues.

The chain uses TRBV5-1 and TRBJ1-4, with TRBD1 matching 7 bases. The CDR3 extends over 13 amino acids. Per the germline V gene, CDR1 is SGHRS and CDR2 is YFSETQ. V was clipped by 4 bases and J by 6 bases; unmatched bases: 3. This CDR3 is CASSRQGDEKLFF. CDR3 in DNA: TGCGCCAGCAGCCGACAGGGAGATGAAAAACTGTTTTTT.

The V gene is TRBV6-1, the J gene TRBJ2-7; 8 bases match TRBD1. Germline V gene data show CDR1 as MNHNS and CDR2 as SASEGT. This CDR3 contains 12 residues. The junction had 0 bases not matched to a gene; V was cut back by 3 bases and J by 5 bases. CDR3 sequence: CASSETGDEQYF. Here the CDR3 DNA reads TGTGCCAGCAGTGAGACAGGGGACGAGCAGTACTTC.

The chain joins TRBV28 to TRBJ2-2; 14 bases map to TRBD2. The CDR3 consists of 17 residues. Germline CDR1 and CDR2: MDHEN and SYDVKM. Trimming cost V 6 bases and J 4 bases; bases outside gene matches: 7. The CDR3 here is CASRTSGLAGVTGELFF. The CDR3 DNA is TGTGCCAGCAGAACCTCGGGACTAGCGGGAGTCACCGGGGAGCTGTTTTTT.